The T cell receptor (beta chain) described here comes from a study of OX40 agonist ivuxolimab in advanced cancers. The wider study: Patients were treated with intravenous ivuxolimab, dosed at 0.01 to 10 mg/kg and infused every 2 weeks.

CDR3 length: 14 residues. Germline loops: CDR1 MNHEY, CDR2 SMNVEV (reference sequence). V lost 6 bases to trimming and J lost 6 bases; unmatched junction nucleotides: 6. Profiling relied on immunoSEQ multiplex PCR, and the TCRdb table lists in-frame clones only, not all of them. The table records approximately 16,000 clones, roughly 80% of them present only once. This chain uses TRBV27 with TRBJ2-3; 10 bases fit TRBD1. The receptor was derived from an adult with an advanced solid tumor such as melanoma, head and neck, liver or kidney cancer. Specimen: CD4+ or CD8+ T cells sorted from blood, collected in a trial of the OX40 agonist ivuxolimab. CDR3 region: CASRRQGAPDTQYF. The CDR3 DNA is TGTGCCAGCAGAAGACAGGGGGCGCCTGATACGCAGTATTTT.